This T cell receptor (beta chain) is from a study of PD-1 blockade in classical Hodgkin lymphoma. Assay used: immunoSEQ multiplex PCR; TCRdb lists only in-frame clones, some missing. This table holds about 84,000 clones, roughly 90% found once. Every patient experienced relapse after autologous stem cell transplantation, and brentuximab vedotin exposure varied. Patients had relapsed/refractory classical Hodgkin lymphoma with complete response, partial response or progressive disease as best response. Per the germline V gene, CDR1 is SGHRS and CDR2 is YFSETQ. Trimming left V 4 bases short and J 3 bases short, with 22 bases between. The CDR3 consists of 18 residues.

This TCR was recovered from a human donor with classical Hodgkin lymphoma. The J gene is TRBJ2-2, the V gene TRBV5-1, with D possibly called TRBD1 or TRBD2 (5 bases each). The sample was peripheral blood mononuclear cells (PBMCs), taken at baseline. The CDR3 loop is CASSPSPDSGPHTGELFF. DNA for the CDR3: TGCGCCAGCAGCCCCTCCCCGGATTCGGGGCCGCACACCGGGGAGCTGTTTTTT.